The present entry profiles one T cell receptor beta chain with its context. There is no known antigen for this receptor. Base quality data are lacking; no much larger clone is found one base away. This sample was taken from a study of cytomegalovirus exposure and HLA in healthy donors (dated by TCRdb to between 2016 and 2019). Broadly, across the study: An earlier analysis of 587 of the donors reported 276 Gb of sequence data and 95 million to 120 million unique TCR beta sequences obtained from around 170 million T cells. Approximately 300 gigabases of sequencing data and 80 million or so unique TCR sequences were included in an early release covering several hundred HLA-typed donors. Of the roughly 400 genotyped donors, 75% to 85% were placed in the genetic ancestry cluster associated with self-reported Caucasian donors. The study aimed to test whether signatures of past pathogen exposure could be identified by cataloging public T cell receptors. The study profiled the T cell repertoires of 550 to 700 subjects by immunosequencing and related them to cytomegalovirus serostatus. Besides the first cohort of more than 650 subjects, a separate validation cohort made up of roughly 130 different subjects was used. To predict cytomegalovirus infection status, the study combined high-throughput TCR immunosequencing, statistical association of individual TCRs with disease status, and machine learning. To study patterns of TCR occurrence, a later analysis re-analyzed previously published TCR beta repertoires from 666 donors and added high-resolution HLA genotyping. Rather than using new phenotypic data, the later analysis identified candidate immune exposures from TCR beta sequences and from how often those sequences occurred across donors. In an earlier analysis of roughly 600 of the donors, high-throughput TCR beta sequencing was used to judge whether each TCR beta V gene segment behaved as functional or pseudogenic. Donor age, sex, ethnicity and CMV serostatus were compiled together with the repertoire data. In a later genetic analysis, genome-wide SNP genotypes for about 60% of the 666 donors were used, and that subset was treated as a discovery cohort. All discovery cohort repertoires had been generated using a single sequencing platform. Both class I and class II loci were covered by HLA typing, at four-digit resolution. Typing coverage differed by locus: A, B, C, DRB1 and DQB1 were typed in about 629-640 donors, DQA1 in 500 to 550, DPA1 in over 600, and DPB1 in 400 to 490. A few DR-DQ haplotypes were treated as single units for association and clustering because of strong linkage in the cohort. Among 350 to 400 genotyped donors of the cohort, an average of about 240,000 unique TCR beta nucleotide sequences were sequenced per donor, roughly 20% of them non-productive.

In total, 600 or so healthy bone marrow donors made up the cohort. At the time of sampling, every cohort member was nominally healthy, though immune exposures that went unrecorded were likely present. The donor tested CMV seropositive, placing the donor among the 289 seropositive members of the cohort. A peripheral blood sample was provided by each donor, and peripheral blood mononuclear cells were used for TCR beta sequencing. The Qiagen DNeasy Blood Extraction Kit was used to extract genomic DNA from the blood cell samples. Study-level results and caveats: Assigning TCR associations to individual alleles was difficult when HLA alleles, especially DR and DQ, strongly co-occurred. While some public TCRs were present in many individuals, most TCR sequences turned up only very rarely across donors. In vitro tests confirmed that a few of the cytomegalovirus-associated TCR beta chains recognize cytomegalovirus antigens. A later genetic analysis associated a missense DCLRE1C variant with V-gene and J-gene trimming of TCR beta chains, and an independent cohort replicated the association. Because HLA typing was unavailable for some donors at each locus, only the typed subset was used in association tests. Some IMGT-functional V segments, including TRBV6-2 and TRBV6-3, could not be distinguished by the 87-base-pair reads and were therefore excluded. A cluster of highly shared sequence variants was judged likely to be a technical artifact of the sequencing pipeline. A later analysis reported that several top co-occurrence clusters appeared linked to parvovirus B19, influenza, CMV and Epstein-Barr virus. Correlated functional status among segregating V segments might reflect linkage disequilibrium, but an unknown experimental factor could not be ruled out. In a later analysis, HLA-associated TCR beta chains were found to be more clonally expanded and to have lower generation probabilities than equally common non-associated chains. Seventeen rarely observed V segments, including chromosome 9 orphons, were excluded from the earlier analysis of approximately 500 of the donors because counts were too low. In both the original and validation cohorts, the classifier was reported to diagnose cytomegalovirus status with high specificity and sensitivity. According to a later analysis, TCR association rates differed among HLA loci, with DRB1 alleles showing the most associated TCRs and HLA-C alleles showing the fewest. In a later analysis, most CMV-associated TCR beta chains were found to appear HLA-restricted, with HLA associations seemingly driven largely by CMV exposure. According to the authors, the approach could potentially be generalized to other disease states and immunological phenotypes. In the study, around 150 TCR beta chains were listed as associated with cytomegalovirus. An earlier analysis of approximately 540 of the donors showed that most TCR beta V segments appeared in productive rearrangements either about 87% or about 30% of the time, which broadly matched IMGT annotations. A further reported finding was that TCR beta sequences accurately predicted the HLA-A and HLA-B alleles for most subjects in the first cohort. At a false discovery rate of 0.05, a later analysis linked 16,951 TCR beta sequences to specific HLA alleles. The only immune exposure information available for the cohort was CMV serostatus. Roughly uniform sequencing depth across donors was assumed in presence/absence analyses, although this assumption may not hold. According to a later genetic analysis, donors in an Asian-associated ancestry cluster had fewer N-insertions in productive TCRs than the approximately 710-donor mean. This cohort had only TCR beta chains sequenced, and the lack of alpha or paired-chain data limited which features could be detected.

From the cysteine up to the phenylalanine, the CDR3 has a length of 14 residues. Here the CDR3 DNA is all that survives: 42 bases in frame from base 1. The junction carries 12 bases between V and J, which are trimmed by 5 bases and 4 bases respectively. CDR1 is given as SGHTA and CDR2 as FQGNSA, both from the germline V gene. Library preparation employed the immunoSEQ multiplex PCR assay. For the multiplex PCR, a mixture combining 60 forward primers for TCR Vbeta segments and 13 reverse primers for TCR Jbeta segments was used. A multiplex PCR assay on genomic DNA amplified the CDR3 region of rearranged TCR beta genes. On the Illumina HiSeq System, the amplified TCR beta libraries were sequenced as 87-base-pair reads. The study's processing was this. Across the 600 to 700 repertoires, a later analysis counted approximately 83 million unique TCR beta chains, approximately 10 million of which were shared by at least two donors. A nearest-neighbor algorithm error-corrected the raw reads and collapsed the reads into unique sequences, merging closely related sequences to remove PCR and sequencing errors. To assign V, D and J gene segments, CDR3 sequences were aligned to IMGT reference sequences. For a sequence to be retained, at least a six-nucleotide match to both a V gene segment and a J gene segment was required. A rearrangement was called productive if the CDR3 had no stop codons and remained in frame with V and J, and every other rearrangement was called non-productive. CDR3 was defined by IMGT convention, running from the second conserved V-encoded cysteine to the conserved J-encoded phenylalanine. Sequences without an unambiguous match to a single V gene segment were excluded from the earlier analysis of several hundred of the donors. An earlier analysis of under 750 of the donors called V segments functional above 56.7% productive rearrangements and segregating when the between-donor standard deviation exceeded 5%. A statistical classification framework was built to diagnose cytomegalovirus status from the catalog of TCR beta chain sequences. A later analysis assigned V and J genes by comparing TCR nucleotide sequences with IMGT/GENE-DB human TR gene sequences. A later analysis assigned CDR3 sequences and most-parsimonious VDJ recombination scenarios with the TCRdist pipeline. In a later analysis, each TCR beta chain was defined by its CDR3 amino acid sequence together with its V-gene family, and reads lacking a unique V-gene family were excluded. A later analysis removed roughly 590 highly shared, low-generation-probability nucleotide sequences to deal with suspected cross-contamination and a sequencing artifact. In a later analysis, a clonal expansion index for each public chain was calculated from normalized within-repertoire ranks of inferred template counts. A later analysis computed generation probabilities with a VDJ recombination model fitted to out-of-frame rearrangements, and checked the results against IGoR. In a later analysis, hypergeometric tests were used to score TCR-TCR, TCR-HLA and TCR-CMV co-occurrence, with a repertoire-size bias correction applied to TCR pairs. False discovery rates were estimated in a later analysis by permuting HLA or CMV assignments 20 times. A later analysis grouped co-occurring TCRs with DBSCAN, adding TCRdist sequence similarity when clustering within HLA-allele-positive subsets. Repertoires with fewer than 30,000 or more than 120,000 public chains, plus five repertoires with anomalous nucleotide sharing, were excluded from co-occurrence clustering. Sourced from immuneACCESS, this table was stored by TCRdb with only in-frame sequences that have V and J called. A share of the clones is absent; for the studies checked, an unresolved V gene accounts for under half, and the remainder has no known explanation. Clone size and V and J calls were adopted from that table, with D and trimming inferred from the DNA. The sample records 85,000 to 100,000 clones, around 77% of which are singletons. The ten top clones hold under 8% of the sample.

The sequence was obtained from a man in his fifties in good health and CMV-seropositive. Sequenced material: PBMCs. The chain is made from TRBV7-2 and TRBJ2-1, with TRBD2 as a weak D call on 6 bases. In nucleotide form, the sequence is TGTGCCAGCAGCCCCGGGACTTTATACAATGAGCAGTTCTTC. Its product reads: CASSPGTLYNEQFF.